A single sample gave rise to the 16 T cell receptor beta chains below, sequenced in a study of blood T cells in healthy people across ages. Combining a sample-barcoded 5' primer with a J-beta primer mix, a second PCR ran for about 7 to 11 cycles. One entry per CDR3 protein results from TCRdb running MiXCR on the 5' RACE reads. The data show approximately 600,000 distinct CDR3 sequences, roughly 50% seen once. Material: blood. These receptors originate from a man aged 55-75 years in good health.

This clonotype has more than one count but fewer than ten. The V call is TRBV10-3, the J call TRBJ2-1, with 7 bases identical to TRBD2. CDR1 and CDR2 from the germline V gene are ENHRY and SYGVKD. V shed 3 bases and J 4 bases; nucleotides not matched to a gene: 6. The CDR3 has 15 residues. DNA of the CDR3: TGTGCCATCAGTGAAGCGGGGACTACTTACAATGAGCAGTTCTTC. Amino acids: CAISEAGTTYNEQFF.

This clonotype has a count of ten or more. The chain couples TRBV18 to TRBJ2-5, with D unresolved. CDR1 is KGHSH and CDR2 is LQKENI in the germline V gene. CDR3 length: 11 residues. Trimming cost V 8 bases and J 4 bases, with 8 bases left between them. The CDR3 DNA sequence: TGTGCCAGCAGTCCACGAGAGACCCAGTACTTC. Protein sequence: CASSPRETQYF. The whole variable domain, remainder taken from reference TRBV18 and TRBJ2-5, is NAGVMQNPRHLVRRRGQEARLRCSPMKGHSHVYWYRQLPEEGLKFMVYLQKENIIDESGMPKERFSAEFPKEGPSILRIQQVVRGDSAAYFCASSPRETQYFGPGTRLLVL.

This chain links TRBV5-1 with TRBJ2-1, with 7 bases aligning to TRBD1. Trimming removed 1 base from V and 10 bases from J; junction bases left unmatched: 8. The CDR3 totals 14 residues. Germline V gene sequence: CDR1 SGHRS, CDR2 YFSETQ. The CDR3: CASSLLRGGMEQFF. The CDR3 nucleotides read TGCGCCAGCAGCTTGTTACGAGGGGGCATGGAGCAGTTCTTC.

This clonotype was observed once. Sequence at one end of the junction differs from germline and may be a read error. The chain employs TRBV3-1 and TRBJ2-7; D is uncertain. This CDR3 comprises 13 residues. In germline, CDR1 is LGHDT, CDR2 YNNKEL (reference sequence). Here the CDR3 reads CVSSQRPQREQYF. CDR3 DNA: TGTGTCAGCAGCCAAAGGCCTCAACGCGAGCAGTACTTC.

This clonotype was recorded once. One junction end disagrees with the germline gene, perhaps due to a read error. Here the CDR3 DNA reads TGCAGTGCTAGAGCCCTAGCGGGACACAATGGGCAGTTCTTC. Translation: CSARALAGHNGQFF. The rearrangement uses TRBV20-1 and TRBJ2-1, with TRBD2 matching 9 bases. The CDR3 loop spans 14 amino acids. The V gene's germline CDR1 is DFQATT and CDR2 SNEGSKA (reference sequence).

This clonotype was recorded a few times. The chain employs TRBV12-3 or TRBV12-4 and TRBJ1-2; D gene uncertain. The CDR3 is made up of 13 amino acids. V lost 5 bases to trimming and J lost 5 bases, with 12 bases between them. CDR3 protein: CASSRSEIYGYTF. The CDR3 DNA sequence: TGTGCCAGCAGTCGATCAGAGATTTATGGCTACACCTTC.

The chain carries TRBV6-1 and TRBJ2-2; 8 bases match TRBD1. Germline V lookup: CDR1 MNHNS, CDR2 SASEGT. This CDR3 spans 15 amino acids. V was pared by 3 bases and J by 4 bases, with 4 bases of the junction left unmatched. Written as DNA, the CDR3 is TGTGCCAGCAGTGACAGGGGGCGAGTCACCGGGGAGCTGTTTTTT. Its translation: CASSDRGRVTGELFF.

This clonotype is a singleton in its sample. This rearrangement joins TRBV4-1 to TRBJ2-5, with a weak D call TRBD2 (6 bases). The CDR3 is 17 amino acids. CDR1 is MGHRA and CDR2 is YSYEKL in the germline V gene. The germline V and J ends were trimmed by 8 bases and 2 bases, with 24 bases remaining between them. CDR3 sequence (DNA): TGCGCCAGCGGCACCCAACAAACTGGCCGGGAGCAAGAGACCCAGTACTTC. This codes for CASGTQQTGREQETQYF.

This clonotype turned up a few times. CDR3 bases: TGTGCCAGCAGCTCCCTGACGGTCCCCTACGAGCAGTACTTC. It specifies CASSSLTVPYEQYF. The gene calls are TRBV14 and TRBJ2-7; D is unclear. The V gene lost 5 bases and the J gene lost 2 bases, with 13 bases spanning the gap. Germline-derived CDR1 and CDR2 are SGHDN and FVKESK. The CDR3 is 14 amino acids.

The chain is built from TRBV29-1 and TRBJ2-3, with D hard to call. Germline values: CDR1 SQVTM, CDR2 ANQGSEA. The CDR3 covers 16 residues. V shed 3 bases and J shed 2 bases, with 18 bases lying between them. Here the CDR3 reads CSVDPSSPKYTDTQYF. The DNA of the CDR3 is TGCAGCGTTGACCCATCATCCCCGAAATACACAGATACGCAGTATTTT.

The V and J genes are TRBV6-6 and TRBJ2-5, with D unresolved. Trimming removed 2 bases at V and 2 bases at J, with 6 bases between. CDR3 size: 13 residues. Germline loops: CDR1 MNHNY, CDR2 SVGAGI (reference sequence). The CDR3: CASSYKSQETQYF. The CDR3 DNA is TGTGCCAGCAGTTACAAATCTCAAGAGACCCAGTACTTC.

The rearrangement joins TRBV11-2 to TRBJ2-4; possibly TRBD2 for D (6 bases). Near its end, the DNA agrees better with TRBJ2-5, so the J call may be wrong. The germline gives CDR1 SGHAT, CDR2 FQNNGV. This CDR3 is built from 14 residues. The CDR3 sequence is CASSPRPGDETQYF. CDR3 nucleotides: TGTGCCAGCAGCCCCCGGCCGGGGGACGAGACCCAGTACTTC.

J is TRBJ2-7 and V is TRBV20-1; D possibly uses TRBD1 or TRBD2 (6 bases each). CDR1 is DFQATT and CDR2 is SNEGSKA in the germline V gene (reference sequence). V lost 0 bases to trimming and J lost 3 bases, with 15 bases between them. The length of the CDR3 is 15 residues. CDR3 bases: TGCAGTGCTAGAGATTGGGGGGCTAGCAACTACGAGCAGTACTTC. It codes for CSARDWGASNYEQYF.

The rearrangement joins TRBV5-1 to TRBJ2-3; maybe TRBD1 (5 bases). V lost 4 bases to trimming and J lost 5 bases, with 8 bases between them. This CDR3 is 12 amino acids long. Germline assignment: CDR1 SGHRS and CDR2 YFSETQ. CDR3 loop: CASSVTGDTQYF. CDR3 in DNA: TGCGCCAGCAGCGTAACAGGAGATACGCAGTATTTT.

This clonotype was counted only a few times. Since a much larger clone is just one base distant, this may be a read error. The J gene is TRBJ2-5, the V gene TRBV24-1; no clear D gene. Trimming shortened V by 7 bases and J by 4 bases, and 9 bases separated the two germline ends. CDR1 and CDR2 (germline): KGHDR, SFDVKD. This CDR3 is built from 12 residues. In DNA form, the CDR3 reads TGTGCCACCAGGGCTCGTGGAGAGACCCAGTACTTC. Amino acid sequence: CATRARGETQYF.

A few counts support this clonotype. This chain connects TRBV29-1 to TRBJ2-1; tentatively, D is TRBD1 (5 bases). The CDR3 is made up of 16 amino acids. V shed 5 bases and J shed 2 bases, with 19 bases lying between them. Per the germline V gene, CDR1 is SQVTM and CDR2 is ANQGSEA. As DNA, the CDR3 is TGCAGCGTTATATTTTGGGGCGGTTCACCCTACAATGAGCAGTTCTTC. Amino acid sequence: CSVIFWGGSPYNEQFF.